This T cell receptor beta chain was identified during a study of identical twins. This clonotype was seen at least ten times. Its antigen is not known. Healthy Caucasian donors formed the entire cohort. Study-wide results and caveats: Where beta out-of-frame sequences were concerned, excess twin sharing was weaker.

There are 12 residues in the CDR3. The V gene lost 6 bases and the J gene lost 7 bases, with 10 bases spanning the gap. CDR1 is MNHEY, CDR2 SVGAGI, per germline. A universal primer site was incorporated via template switching, and the cDNA contained unique molecular identifiers. Each CDR3 protein gets one entry after TCRdb re-called the 5' RACE reads with MiXCR. The profile shows 400,000 to 550,000 distinct CDR3 sequences, more than 13% of them singletons. These data also featured in a second study, about yellow fever vaccine responses in identical twins.

The origin of this receptor is a young woman in good health. V and J are TRBV6-5 and TRBJ1-5; no clear D gene. The source material was CD4+ T cells sorted from blood. The CDR3 nucleotides read TGTGCCAGCAGCACTTCAGGCCAGCCCCAGCATTTT. Amino acids: CASSTSGQPQHF.